The clone carrying this TCR beta chain was detected only a few times. TCRbeta library construction was performed incorporating unique molecular identifiers. MiXCR, run by TCRdb on the PCR reads, gives a single entry per CDR3 protein. In the table there are roughly 400,000 distinct CDR3 sequences, roughly 22% of which are singletons. This specimen belongs to a study of T-cell reconstitution after alpha-beta-depleted transplantation in children. CDR3 length: 16 amino acids. Germline CDR1 reads KGHDR; CDR2 reads SFDVKD. Trimming pared 3 bases from V and 8 bases from J, leaving 18 bases between. This receptor was taken from a human donor who donated a stem cell graft to a child with acute myeloid leukemia. The chain carries TRBV24-1 and TRBJ1-4, with D tentatively TRBD1 (6 bases). Sample: PBMCs from the stem cell graft donor, taken from the stem cell graft. CDR3 loop: CATSDGGGRIDEKLFF. The CDR3, as DNA: TGTGCCACCAGTGATGGGGGGGGCAGGATCGACGAAAAACTGTTTTTT.